This T cell receptor beta chain originates from a study of T cells after yellow fever vaccination. To note about this clonotype: Its specificity is unknown.

The junction had 2 bases not matched to a gene; V was cut back by 2 bases and J by 3 bases. Germline CDR1 and CDR2: KGHDR and SFDVKD. The CDR3 runs to 15 residues. Making TCR cDNA involved 5'RACE template switching, which added UMIs and a universal primer site. TCRdb ran MiXCR on the 5' RACE reads and lists one entry per CDR3 protein. Of about 370,000 distinct CDR3 sequences listed, 9.5% to 13% were seen once; the top ten hold 18%. Overall study findings and caveats: Clonotypes shared by both compartments, CD4 and CD8, made up a small share. Post-booster repertoires contained most primary-vaccination clones again (around 97% CD4, about 90% CD8).

Sequenced material: PBMCs, taken on the day of the first yellow fever vaccination. The chain links TRBV24-1 to TRBJ1-2, with 10 bases identical to TRBD1. This TCR was sampled from a man aged 18 to 29 who received the YFV17D yellow fever vaccine. The CDR3: CATSDSGTGDYGYTF. The CDR3 coding sequence is TGTGCCACCAGTGATTCGGGGACAGGGGACTATGGCTACACCTTC.